The rows below give T cell receptor beta chains drawn from one sample of a study of STAT5B mutations in CD4+ large granular lymphocyte leukemia. Clones were sequenced by immunoSEQ multiplex PCR, and TCRdb holds only the in-frame ones, with some missing. The sample has about 9,500 clones, roughly four fifths seen once. What was sequenced was PBMCs. These receptors were taken from a man in his 60s with CD4+ T-cell large granular lymphocyte leukemia. CDR3s include the opening cysteine and the closing phenylalanine or tryptophan. Fields, in order: J gene, V gene, clone size, D gene, CDR3 DNA, CDR3 protein. A D gene is named only where the DNA matches it firmly. Size tells how often a clone was seen (once, few, many) or the class of an expanded clone, and some rows leave it out.

>TRBJ1-6|TRBV30|.|TRBD1
TGTGCCTGGAGTGCGTCGAAGGGGGCAAGATCACCCCTCCACTTT
CAWSASKGARSPLHF
>TRBJ2-7|TRBV11-2|.|TRBD2
TGTGCCAGCAGGAGCTGGCGGGAGACCTACGAGCAGTACTTC
CASRSWRETYEQYF
>TRBJ1-4|TRBV4-2|.|TRBD1
TGTGCCAGCAGCCACCCGGGACAGGGGGCAGAAGGTGACGAAAAACTGTTTTTT
CASSHPGQGAEGDEKLFF
>TRBJ2-7|TRBV27|.|TRBD2
TGTGCCAGCAGTTTCACACTAGCGGGTGAAACCGAGCAGTACTTC
CASSFTLAGETEQYF
>TRBJ2-1|TRBV11-3|.|TRBD1
TGTGCCAGCAGCTTCGCGGGACAGGGAAATGAGCAGTTCTTC
CASSFAGQGNEQFF
>TRBJ2-7|TRBV10-3|.|.
TGTGCCATCAGTGACGGACAGATCCTAACCTACGAGCAGTACTTC
CAISDGQILTYEQYF
>TRBJ1-2|TRBV5-1|.|.
TGCGCCAGCAGGACTCTAGGACAGCTTGAAGCTAACTATGGCTACACCTTC
CASRTLGQLEANYGYTF
>TRBJ2-1|TRBV4-2|.|TRBD2
TGTGCCAGCAGCGTGGGGACTAGCGGAGACAATGAGCAGTTCTTC
CASSVGTSGDNEQFF
>TRBJ2-7|TRBV5-4|.|TRBD1
TGTGCCAGCAGCTACGAACCGGGACAGCTCTACGAGCAGTACTTC
CASSYEPGQLYEQYF
>TRBJ2-1|TRBV15|once|TRBD1
TGTGCCACCAGCAGAGATAGTGGTAGGGGGCGCGGGAATGAGCAGTTCTTC
CATSRDSGRGRGNEQFF
>TRBJ1-4|TRBV19|.|.
TGTGCCAGTAGTGCCCGACTCGATAGCAGGGATAATGAAAAACTGTTTTTT
CASSARLDSRDNEKLFF
>TRBJ2-1|TRBV4-3|.|.
TGCGCCAGCAGCAAGCGGCCCTCCAATGAGCAGTTCTTC
CASSKRPSNEQFF
>TRBJ1-1|TRBV7-2|.|.
TGTGCCAGCAGCTTAGGACGGAATGAAGCTTTCTTT
CASSLGRNEAFF
>TRBJ1-1|TRBV4-2|.|TRBD1
TGTGCCAGCAGCCAAGACAGGGGGGACGAAGCTTTCTTT
CASSQDRGDEAFF
>TRBJ2-3|TRBV4-3|.|TRBD2
TGCGCCAGCAGCCTTGACTATCCCGGGGGGACAGATACGCAGTATTTT
CASSLDYPGGTDTQYF
>TRBJ2-7|TRBV19|.|TRBD1
TGTGCCAGTAGTTACCGGGACAGGGGCTACGAGCAGTACTTC
CASSYRDRGYEQYF
>TRBJ1-1|TRBV7-9|.|.
TGTGCCAGCAGCTTTGCCCCGGGTGAAGCTTTCTTT
CASSFAPGEAFF
>TRBJ2-3|TRBV10-3|.|.
TGTGCCATCAGTGAGTCGAAAAGTGGGGGCACAGATACGCAGTATTTT
CAISESKSGGTDTQYF
>TRBJ2-1|TRBV28|.|.
TGTGCCAGCAGTTTCGGTGGGTTAGAAGTTAATGAGCAGTTCTTC
CASSFGGLEVNEQFF
>TRBJ2-2|TRBV13|.|.
TGTGCCAGCAGCTTATGGAGTCGGACCGGGGAGCTGTTTTTT
CASSLWSRTGELFF
>TRBJ2-7|TRBV7-2|few|.
TGTGCCAGCAGCTCCTACTACGAGCAGTACTTC
CASSSYYEQYF
>TRBJ1-3|TRBV7-2|.|.
TGTGCCAGCAGCTTAGAGGTTAGGGGGGGACGGGCCGGAAACACCATATATTTT
CASSLEVRGGRAGNTIYF
>TRBJ1-5|TRBV27|.|TRBD1
TGTGCCAGCACCCCAGGGACAGGGGGCGTTCAGCCCCAGCATTTT
CASTPGTGGVQPQHF
>TRBJ1-1|TRBV19|.|TRBD1
TGTGCCAGTAGTATAACGACAGGGCGGGAAGCTTTCTTT
CASSITTGREAFF
>TRBJ2-2|TRBV19|once|TRBD1
TGTGCCAGTAGTGGGCAGGGGGCGGTAAACACCGGGGAGCTGTTTTTT
CASSGQGAVNTGELFF
>TRBJ1-1|TRBV7-2|.|TRBD1
TGTGCCAGCAGCTTAGCTGGACGAGGGACAGGCCCCGGGAGAGCTTTCTTT
CASSLAGRGTGPGRAFF
>TRBJ2-7|TRBV11-2|.|.
TGTGCCAGCAGCTTAGGTGGGCAGGTCACCTACGAGCAGTACTTC
CASSLGGQVTYEQYF
>TRBJ1-1|TRBV27|.|.
TGTGCCAGCAGTTTGTCTCAGGGCACGCAGACTTTCTTT
CASSLSQGTQTFF
>TRBJ2-7|TRBV30|.|.
TGTGCCTGGAGTGTAGGGGAGGGGGGCTACGAGCAGTACTTC
CAWSVGEGGYEQYF
>TRBJ1-1|TRBV30|.|.
TGTGCTTTTTCTTTGATCCTAGAAGCTTTCTTT
CAFSLILEAFF
>TRBJ2-5|TRBV28|few|.
TGTGCCAGCGGGGGGGGCGTGGAGACCCAGTACTTC
CASGGGVETQYF
>TRBJ2-3|TRBV25-1|.|TRBD2
TGTGCCAGCAGTGAATCCCGCGGGAGGGCCTCAACAGATACGCAGTATTTT
CASSESRGRASTDTQYF
>TRBJ2-3|TRBV5-1|once|.
TGCGCCAGCAGCTCAATAGAAGCAAGTACGCAGTATTTT
CASSSIEASTQYF
>TRBJ1-2|TRBV30|.|.
TGTGCCTCTAGCCCGGGCCAGAGGGGCTACACCTTC
CASSPGQRGYTF
>TRBJ1-3|TRBV28|.|.
TGTGCCAGCAGTTCCGGTCGGACACTCGGAAACACCATATATTTT
CASSSGRTLGNTIYF
>TRBJ2-7|TRBV9|.|.
TGTGCCAGCAGCGTAGGATTGGGCGTTATGGGGGAGCAGTACTTC
CASSVGLGVMGEQYF
>TRBJ1-1|TRBV14|.|TRBD1
TGTGCCAGCAGCCGACCAGGACAGGGCTGGTGGACTGAAGCTTTCTTT
CASSRPGQGWWTEAFF
>TRBJ1-2|TRBV29-1|.|.
TGCAGCGTTGTTTACAGCAGTTCCTATGGCTACACCTTC
CSVVYSSSYGYTF
>TRBJ2-5|TRBV25-1|.|TRBD2
TGTGCCAGCAGTGTGGTCCTTGGGGGAGGGCCGGAGACCCAGTACTTC
CASSVVLGGGPETQYF
>TRBJ2-5|TRBV25-1|.|.
TGTGCCAGCAGTGAATCAACAGGGAATGGAGAGACCCAGTACTTC
CASSESTGNGETQYF
>TRBJ1-2|TRBV7-2|few|.
TGTGCCAGCAGCCCAACAGGGAAAAGTGGCTACACCTTC
CASSPTGKSGYTF
>TRBJ2-2|TRBV25-1|.|.
TGTGCCAGCAGTGAACTCTGGGACAAAGGGGAGCTGTTTTTT
CASSELWDKGELFF
>TRBJ2-1|TRBV4-3|.|TRBD2
TGCGCCAGCAGCCAAGATTCGTCTAGCGGGAGTAATGAGCAGTTCTTC
CASSQDSSSGSNEQFF
>TRBJ1-1|TRBV5-1|.|.
TGCGCCAGCAGCTTAACCGGGACCCAGAAGGACACTGAAGCTTTCTTT
CASSLTGTQKDTEAFF
>TRBJ1-2|TRBV28|.|.
TGTGCCAGCGATAGGGACTCTGTGGGCGGCTACACCTTC
CASDRDSVGGYTF
>TRBJ2-7|TRBV11-2|.|TRBD1
TGTGCCAGCAGCTTCCGGGACAGGGGCCCCTACGAGCAGTACTTC
CASSFRDRGPYEQYF
>TRBJ1-1|TRBV27|.|.
TGTGCCAGCAGCCCAACGAAGGGGACTGAAGCTTTCTTT
CASSPTKGTEAFF
>TRBJ2-1|TRBV25-1|once|.
TGTGCCAGCAGTTATAGGAGCTCCTACAATGAGCAGTTCTTC
CASSYRSSYNEQFF
>TRBJ2-1|TRBV6-1|few|TRBD2
TGTGCCAGCAGTGAGGGAGGGGACCCTTACAATGAGCAGTTCTTC
CASSEGGDPYNEQFF
>TRBJ2-7|TRBV27|.|TRBD2
TGTGCCAGCAGTTCTCTAGCGGGAGGGCCTTCCCCCTACGAGCAGTACTTC
CASSSLAGGPSPYEQYF
>TRBJ2-1|TRBV6-6|.|TRBD1
TGTGCCAGCTTCGCTTCCCTGACAGGGGGAGTAAAGGAGCAGTTCTTC
CASFASLTGGVKEQFF
>TRBJ2-1|TRBV4-2|.|.
TGTGCCAGCAGCCAAGCGGAGGGGGCATCTAACAATGAGCAGTTCTTC
CASSQAEGASNNEQFF
>TRBJ2-1|TRBV6-1|once|.
TGTGCCAGCACGGAAGGACGCGTAGGCAACAATGAGCAGTTCTTC
CASTEGRVGNNEQFF